The text below deals with one T cell receptor (beta chain). Its antigen is unidentified. The sample is drawn from a study of identical twins. Study-wide points: Out-of-frame alpha sequences common to twins were enriched for low generation probability. Out-of-frame beta sequences exhibited a weaker degree of excess twin sharing.

TCRdb fed the 5' RACE reads into MiXCR, producing one record per CDR3 protein. The table records some 590,000 distinct CDR3 sequences, 7.5% to 10% of them present only once. V was shortened by 4 bases and J by 13 bases, with 23 bases between the two germline ends. The CDR3 spans 15 residues. The germline gives CDR1 MNHEY, CDR2 SMNVEV (reference sequence). Every donor was a healthy Caucasian. The sample was also linked to a second study, of yellow fever vaccine responses in identical twins.

The origin of this receptor is a woman under 30 in good health. The rearrangement links TRBV27 to TRBJ2-1, with D perhaps matching TRBD2 (7 bases). Sequencing was performed on PBMCs. This CDR3 is CASSSLSPGGPPQFF. CDR3 in DNA: TGTGCCAGCAGTTCCCTTTCCCCCGGGGGGCCTCCACAGTTCTTC.